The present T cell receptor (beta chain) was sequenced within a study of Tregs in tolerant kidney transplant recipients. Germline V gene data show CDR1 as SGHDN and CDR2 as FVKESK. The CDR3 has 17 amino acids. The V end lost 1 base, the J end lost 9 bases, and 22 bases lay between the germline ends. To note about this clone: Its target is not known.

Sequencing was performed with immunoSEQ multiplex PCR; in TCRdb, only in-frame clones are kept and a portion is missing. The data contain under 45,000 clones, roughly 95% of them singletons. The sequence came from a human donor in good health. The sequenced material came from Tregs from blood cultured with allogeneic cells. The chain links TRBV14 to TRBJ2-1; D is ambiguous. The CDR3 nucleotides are TGTGCCAGCAGCCAAGTCCTCCGATCCTCCAACCGCGGTGAGCAGTTCTTC. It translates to CASSQVLRSSNRGEQFF.